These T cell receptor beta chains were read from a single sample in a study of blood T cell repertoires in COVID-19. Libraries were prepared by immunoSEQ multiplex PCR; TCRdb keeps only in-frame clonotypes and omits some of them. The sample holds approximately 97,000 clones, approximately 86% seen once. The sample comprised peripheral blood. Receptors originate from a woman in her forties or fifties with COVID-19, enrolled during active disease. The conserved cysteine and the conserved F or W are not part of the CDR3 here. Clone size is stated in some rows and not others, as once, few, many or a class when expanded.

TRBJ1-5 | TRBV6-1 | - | ASSEARAGAGNQPQH
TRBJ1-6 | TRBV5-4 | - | ASSLDRVGSPLH
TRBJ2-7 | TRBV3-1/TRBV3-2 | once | ASSGTPREQY
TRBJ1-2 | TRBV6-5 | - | ASSLGQAGGYT
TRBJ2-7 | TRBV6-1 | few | ASSASGQGGSYEQY
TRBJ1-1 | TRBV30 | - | AWSPQALRTEAF
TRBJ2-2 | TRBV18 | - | ASSPPSLTGELF
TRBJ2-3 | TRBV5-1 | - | ASSSGTGGTDTQY
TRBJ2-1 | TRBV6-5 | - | ATATTGIGYNEQF
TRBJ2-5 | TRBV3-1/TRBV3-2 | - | ASSFGNPGLETQY
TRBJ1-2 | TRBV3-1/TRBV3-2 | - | ASSPMTGVNYGYT
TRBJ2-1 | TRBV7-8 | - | ASSLNGLAGSYNEQF
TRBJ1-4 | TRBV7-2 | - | ASSPSQRGLHEKLF
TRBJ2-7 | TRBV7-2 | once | ASSYSSGGAYEQY
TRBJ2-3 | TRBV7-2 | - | ASSLSLDTQY
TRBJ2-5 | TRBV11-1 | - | ASSLLGSGGEETQY
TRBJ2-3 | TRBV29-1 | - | SVSHAGARADTQY
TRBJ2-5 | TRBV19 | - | ASSATTGDQETQY
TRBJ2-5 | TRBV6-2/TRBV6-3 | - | ASSYARSGQETQY
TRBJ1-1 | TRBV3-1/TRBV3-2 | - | ASSSLGTGGFGAF
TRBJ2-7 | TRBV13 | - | ASSLGQGLAGYMQY
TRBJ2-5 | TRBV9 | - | ASSVATGGETQY
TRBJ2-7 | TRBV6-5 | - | ASSYLGQGAYEQY
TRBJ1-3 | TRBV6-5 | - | ASSYSDNLGGNTIY
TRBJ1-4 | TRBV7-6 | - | ASSLAVAGGNEKLF
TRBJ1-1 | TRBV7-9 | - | ASSFHGNTEAF
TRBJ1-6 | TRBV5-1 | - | ASSSGTAIQPLH
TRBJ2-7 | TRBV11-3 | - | ASSWEAEQY
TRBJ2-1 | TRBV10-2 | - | ASNPNGQGGNEQF
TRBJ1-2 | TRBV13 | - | ASSLRENYGYT
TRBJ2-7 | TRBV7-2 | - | ASSQSGTPYEQY
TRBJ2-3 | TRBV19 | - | ASSIGPGGYTDTQY
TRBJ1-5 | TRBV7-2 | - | ASSVRDRNQPQH